This entry lists 20 T cell receptor beta chains sequenced from one sample in a study of cytomegalovirus exposure and HLA in healthy donors. The PCR had 60 Vbeta and 13 Jbeta primers. Only in-frame clones appear in the TCRdb table, and some are missing; sequencing was by immunoSEQ multiplex PCR. The sample has around 200,000 clones; over 70% are singletons. Sequenced sample: PBMCs. All receptors derive from an older woman in good health and CMV-seropositive.

J is TRBJ2-7 and V is TRBV19, with 7 bases fitting TRBD1. The CDR3 extends over 15 amino acids. The germline V gene encodes CDR1 LNHDA and CDR2 SQIVND (reference sequence). V lost 4 bases, J lost 1 base, and 7 bases stayed unmatched. CDR3 region: CASSSAGTASYEQYF. In DNA form, the CDR3 reads TGTGCCAGTAGTAGCGCCGGGACAGCATCCTACGAGCAGTACTTC.

The chain recombines TRBV18 with TRBJ1-1, with no clear D. Germline V CDR1 and CDR2: KGHSH, LQKENI. The ends were cut back, 0 bases at V and 0 bases at J, with 8 bases in the middle. This CDR3 is 15 amino acids long. The CDR3, as DNA: TGTGCCAGCTCACCACCGTCCGGGTTGAACACTGAAGCTTTCTTT. Protein sequence: CASSPPSGLNTEAFF.

The rearrangement links TRBV9 to TRBJ1-1; 11 positions agree with TRBD1. In germline, CDR1 is SGDLS, CDR2 YYNGEE. The CDR3 extends over 15 amino acids. Trimming took 2 bases from V and 5 from J; bases not matched to a gene: 5. The CDR3 region has the DNA TGTGCCAGCAGCGTGGGGACAGGGGGAGTAACTGAAGCTTTCTTT. It codes for CASSVGTGGVTEAFF.

This clone was seen more than once but under ten times. The chain employs TRBV7-9 and TRBJ2-7; D possibly corresponds to TRBD2 (6 bases). V was clipped by 8 bases and J by 5 bases, with 19 bases between them. CDR1 is SEHNR and CDR2 is FQNEAQ in the germline V gene (reference sequence). The CDR3 spans 14 residues. The DNA of the CDR3 is TGTGCCAGCGCACCCCCGGAGGGCTTTGACGAGCAGTACTTC. Its protein is CASAPPEGFDEQYF.

This clone was detected once. J is TRBJ1-1 and V is TRBV10-3; possible D gene TRBD1, 6 bases. Germline-derived CDR1 and CDR2 are ENHRY and SYGVKD. There are 14 residues in the CDR3. V was clipped by 4 bases and J by 0 bases, with 9 bases between them. The CDR3 DNA reads as TGTGCCATCAGTGTTGGGGGCCTGAACACTGAAGCTTTCTTT. Translating gives CAISVGGLNTEAFF.

This chain joins TRBV28 and TRBJ2-3, with 11 bases identical to TRBD1. CDR3 length: 16 amino acids. V gave up 4 bases and J gave up 4 bases; unmatched junction bases: 7. The germline V gene encodes CDR1 MDHEN and CDR2 SYDVKM. The CDR3 loop is CASSSAGTGGSDTQYF. The CDR3 DNA sequence: TGTGCCAGCAGTTCAGCCGGGACAGGGGGATCAGATACGCAGTATTTT.

A remark on this clone: The junction and the germline gene differ at one end; a read error may be behind it. The V gene is TRBV7-7, the J gene TRBJ2-5; D perhaps matches TRBD2 (6 bases). Germline lookup yields CDR1 SSHAT and CDR2 FNYEAQ (reference sequence). The CDR3 consists of 14 residues. The CDR3 nucleotides are TGTGCTAGCAGCTTAGCGGTTACAGCTGAGACCCAGTACTTC. It encodes CASSLAVTAETQYF.

The chain couples TRBV9 to TRBJ2-7; TRBD1 matches 7 bases. Germline CDR1 and CDR2: SGDLS and YYNGEE. Trimming removed 3 bases from V and 3 bases from J; junction bases left unmatched: 9. The CDR3 is made up of 15 amino acids. The CDR3 sequence is CASSARQGIDYEQYF. CDR3 nucleotides: TGTGCCAGCAGCGCACGACAGGGAATAGACTACGAGCAGTACTTC.

The chain links TRBV10-3 to TRBJ1-2, with D perhaps matching TRBD1 (6 bases). The V gene lost 1 base and the J gene lost 4 bases, with 10 bases spanning the gap. The CDR3 runs 14 residues. CDR1 and CDR2 from the germline V gene are ENHRY and SYGVKD. The CDR3 region is CAISEFQDSYGYTF. CDR3 in DNA: TGTGCCATCAGTGAGTTTCAGGACAGCTATGGCTACACCTTC.

The V and J genes are TRBV5-4 and TRBJ2-6; D is ambiguous. CDR1 SGHNT and CDR2 YYREEE come from the germline V gene (reference sequence). V was shortened by 0 bases and J by 0 bases, with 7 bases between the two germline ends. The CDR3 consists of 16 residues. The CDR3 sequence: CASSLGPGSGANVLTF. The CDR3 DNA is TGTGCCAGCAGCTTGGGCCCCGGCTCTGGGGCCAACGTCCTGACTTTC.

The chain joins TRBV6-1 to TRBJ1-6; unclear D gene. V shed 1 base and J shed 10 bases, with 11 bases lying between them. The germline V gene encodes CDR1 MNHNS and CDR2 SASEGT. CDR3 length: 14 residues. CDR3 DNA: TGTGCCAGCAGTGAAGTAGCGGTGCAGTCACCCCTCCACTTT. This sequence encodes CASSEVAVQSPLHF.

The genes are TRBV18 and TRBJ2-1; D possibly corresponds to TRBD1 (6 bases). Germline CDR1 and CDR2: KGHSH and LQKENI. The CDR3 spans 14 residues. With 4 bases removed from V and 8 bases from J, the gap between germline ends came to 15 bases. The CDR3 here is CASSRVRGLDEQFF. DNA for the CDR3: TGTGCCAGCTCACGGGTCAGGGGTCTGGATGAGCAGTTCTTC.

CDR3: CAIKSAAGAYEQYF. DNA of the CDR3: TGTGCCATCAAATCCGCAGCGGGAGCCTACGAGCAGTACTTC. The chain couples TRBV10-3 to TRBJ2-7; 8 bases match TRBD2. Trimming removed 7 bases from V and 2 bases from J; junction bases left unmatched: 7. The germline V gene has CDR1 ENHRY and CDR2 SYGVKD. CDR3 length: 14 residues.

The genes are TRBV10-3 and TRBJ2-1, with 10 bases identical to TRBD1. This CDR3 region has 15 residues. The V gene end was trimmed by 11 bases and the J gene end by 7 bases; junction bases not matched to a gene: 14. Germline loops: CDR1 ENHRY, CDR2 SYGVKD. Here the CDR3 DNA reads TGTGCCTCTCACGGAGTAGGGACAGGGGAAAATGAGCAGTTCTTC. As protein: CASHGVGTGENEQFF.

The chain uses TRBV7-2 and TRBJ2-2; D remains unclear. Germline CDR1 SGHTA, CDR2 FQGNSA. The CDR3 has 15 residues. V was trimmed by 3 bases and J by 0 bases, leaving 8 bases between them. The CDR3 DNA is TGTGCCAGCAGCTTCTCTTTAGCGAACACCGGGGAGCTGTTTTTT. Translation gives CASSFSLANTGELFF.

This clone was recorded a few times. The rearrangement joins TRBV27 to TRBJ2-7; TRBD2 matches at 10 bases. Per the germline V gene, CDR1 is MNHEY and CDR2 is SMNVEV (reference sequence). V shed 5 bases and J 2 bases; nucleotides not matched to a gene: 3. The CDR3 length is 14 residues. In DNA form, the CDR3 reads TGTGCCAGCAGTCGAGCGGGAGGGACCTACGAGCAGTACTTC. Translation: CASSRAGGTYEQYF.

V and J are TRBV6-6 and TRBJ2-7; 7 positions match TRBD1. V was pared by 5 bases and J by 3 bases, with 10 bases of the junction left unmatched. Germline lookup yields CDR1 MNHNY and CDR2 SVGAGI (reference sequence). The CDR3 spans 15 residues. CDR3 in DNA: TGTGCCAGCAGTCCCAGGACAGGAACCGACTACGAGCAGTACTTC. It encodes CASSPRTGTDYEQYF.

There are a few counts of this clone. The CDR3: CASSVVGSSYNEQFF. The CDR3 DNA follows: TGTGCCAGCAGCGTAGTGGGGAGCTCCTACAATGAGCAGTTCTTC. The chain is built from TRBV9 and TRBJ2-1, with D perhaps matching TRBD2 (5 bases). This CDR3 spans 15 amino acids. V gave up 0 bases and J gave up 0 bases, with 7 bases separating them. In germline, CDR1 is SGDLS, CDR2 YYNGEE.

The chain carries TRBV7-2 and TRBJ2-1; TRBD2 aligns across 11 bases. Germline values: CDR1 SGHTA, CDR2 FQGNSA. Trimming took 5 bases from V and 7 from J; bases not matched to a gene: 10. The CDR3 loop spans 16 amino acids. CDR3: CASSIDSGGAHNEQFF. The DNA for the CDR3 is TGTGCCAGCAGCATCGATAGCGGGGGGGCACATAATGAGCAGTTCTTC.

The chain joins TRBV7-2 to TRBJ2-7; D perhaps matches TRBD1 (5 bases). V was clipped by 1 base and J by 6 bases, with 10 bases between them. CDR1 and CDR2 from the germline V gene are SGHTA and FQGNSA. The CDR3 runs to 13 residues. CDR3 residues: CASSLVGVSEQYF. DNA of the CDR3: TGTGCCAGCAGCTTAGTAGGGGTAAGCGAGCAGTACTTC.